This TCR beta chain was recovered during a study of response to subunit inactivated influenza vaccine. Study findings and constraints: Each seasonal influenza vaccination recruits few new T cells, the authors suggested.

TCRdb reprocessed the RT-PCR reads via MiXCR and lists one record per CDR3 protein. There are 300,000 to 350,000 distinct CDR3 sequences in the sample; just over 20% occur only once, and 10% lies in the top ten. Comment on this clonotype: Its antigen is unknown. A junction boundary mismatches the germline segment, possibly from a read error.

The CDR3 has 15 residues. CDR1 and CDR2 from the germline V gene are LNHDA and SQIVND (reference sequence). The source material was PBMCs from blood, sampled approximately 22 months after vaccination. The receptor was derived from a man aged 45 to 75 who received an inactivated influenza vaccine. V and J are TRBV19 and TRBJ2-2; possible D gene TRBD1, 6 bases. CDR3 region: CASSIIPGVTEELFF. CDR3 coding DNA: TGTGCCAGTAGTATTATCCCAGGGGTCACCGAGGAGCTGTTTTTT.